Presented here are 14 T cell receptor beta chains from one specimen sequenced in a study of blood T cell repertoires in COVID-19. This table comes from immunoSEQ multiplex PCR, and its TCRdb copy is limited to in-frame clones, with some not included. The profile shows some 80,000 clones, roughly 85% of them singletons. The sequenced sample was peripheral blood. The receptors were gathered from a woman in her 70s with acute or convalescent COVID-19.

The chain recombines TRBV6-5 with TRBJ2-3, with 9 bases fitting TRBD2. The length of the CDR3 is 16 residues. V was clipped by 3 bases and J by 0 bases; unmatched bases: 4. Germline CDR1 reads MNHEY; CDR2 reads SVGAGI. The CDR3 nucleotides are TGTGCCAGCAGTTATCTAGCGGGATCTAGCACAGATACGCAGTATTTT. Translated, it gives CASSYLAGSSTDTQYF.

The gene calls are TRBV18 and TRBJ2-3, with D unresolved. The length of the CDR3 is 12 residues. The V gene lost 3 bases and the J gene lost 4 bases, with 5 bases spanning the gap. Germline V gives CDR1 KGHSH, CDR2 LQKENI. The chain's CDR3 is CASSPTPDTQYF. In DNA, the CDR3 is TGTGCCAGCTCACCGACTCCAGATACGCAGTATTTT.

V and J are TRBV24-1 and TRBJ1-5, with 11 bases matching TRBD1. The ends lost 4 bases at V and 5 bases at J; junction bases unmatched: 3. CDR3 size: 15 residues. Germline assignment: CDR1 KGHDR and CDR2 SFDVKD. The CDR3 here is CATSESDRGHQPQHF. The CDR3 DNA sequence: TGTGCCACCAGTGAGTCGGACAGGGGGCATCAGCCCCAGCATTTT.

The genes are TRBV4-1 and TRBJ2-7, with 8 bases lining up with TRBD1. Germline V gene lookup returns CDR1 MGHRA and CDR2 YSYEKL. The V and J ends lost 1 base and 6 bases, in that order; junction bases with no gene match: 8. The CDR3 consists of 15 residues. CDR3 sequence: CASSQGTDRESEQYF. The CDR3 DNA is TGCGCCAGCAGCCAAGGTACGGACAGGGAATCCGAGCAGTACTTC.

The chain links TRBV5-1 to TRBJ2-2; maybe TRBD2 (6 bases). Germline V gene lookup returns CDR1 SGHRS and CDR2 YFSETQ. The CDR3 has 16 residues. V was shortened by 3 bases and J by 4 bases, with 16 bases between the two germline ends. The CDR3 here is CASSSSGGTGTGELFF. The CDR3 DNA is TGCGCCAGCAGCTCATCTGGAGGGACGGGCACCGGGGAGCTGTTTTTT.

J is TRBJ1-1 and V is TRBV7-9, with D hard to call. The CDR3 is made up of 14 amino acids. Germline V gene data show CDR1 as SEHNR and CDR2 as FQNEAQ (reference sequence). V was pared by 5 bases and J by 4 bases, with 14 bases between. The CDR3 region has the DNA TGTGCCAGCAGCCCCTCCGTAACAAGCACTGAAGCTTTCTTT. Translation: CASSPSVTSTEAFF.

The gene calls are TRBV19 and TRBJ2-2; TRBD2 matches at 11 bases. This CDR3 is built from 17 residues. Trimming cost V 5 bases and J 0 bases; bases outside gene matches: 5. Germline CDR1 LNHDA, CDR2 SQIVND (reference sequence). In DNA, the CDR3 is TGTGCCAGTAGTCAAGTAGCGGGAGGGCCGAACACCGGGGAGCTGTTTTTT. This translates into CASSQVAGGPNTGELFF. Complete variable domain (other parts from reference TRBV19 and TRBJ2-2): DGGITQSPKYLFRKEGQNVTLSCEQNLNHDAMYWYRQDPGQGLRLIYYSQIVNDFQKGDIAEGYSVSREKKESFPLTVTSAQKNPTAFYLCASSQVAGGPNTGELFFGEGSRLTVL.

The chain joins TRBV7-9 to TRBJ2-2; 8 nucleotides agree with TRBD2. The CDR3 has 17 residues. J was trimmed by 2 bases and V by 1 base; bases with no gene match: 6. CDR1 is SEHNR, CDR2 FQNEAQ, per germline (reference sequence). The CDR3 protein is CASSLVLSGSNTGELFF. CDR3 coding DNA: TGTGCCAGCAGCTTAGTGTTAAGCGGGAGTAACACCGGGGAGCTGTTTTTT.

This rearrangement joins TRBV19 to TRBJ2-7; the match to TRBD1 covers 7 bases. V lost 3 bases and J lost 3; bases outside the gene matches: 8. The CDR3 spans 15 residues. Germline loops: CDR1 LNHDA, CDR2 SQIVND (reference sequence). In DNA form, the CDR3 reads TGTGCCAGTAGTATTAGTCCAGGGGGAGACTACGAGCAGTACTTC. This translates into CASSISPGGDYEQYF.

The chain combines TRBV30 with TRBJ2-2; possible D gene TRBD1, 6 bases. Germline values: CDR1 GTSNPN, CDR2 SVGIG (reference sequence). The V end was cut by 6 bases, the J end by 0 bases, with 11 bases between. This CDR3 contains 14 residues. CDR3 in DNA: TGTGCCTGCCAACAGGGTTCGAACACCGGGGAGCTGTTTTTT. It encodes CACQQGSNTGELFF.

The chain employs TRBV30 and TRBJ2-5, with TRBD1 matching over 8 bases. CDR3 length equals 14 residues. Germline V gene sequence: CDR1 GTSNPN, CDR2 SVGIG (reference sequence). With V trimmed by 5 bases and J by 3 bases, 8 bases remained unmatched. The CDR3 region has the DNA TGTGCCTGGGGTTCTGGACAGGGAGAAGAGACCCAGTACTTC. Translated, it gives CAWGSGQGEETQYF.

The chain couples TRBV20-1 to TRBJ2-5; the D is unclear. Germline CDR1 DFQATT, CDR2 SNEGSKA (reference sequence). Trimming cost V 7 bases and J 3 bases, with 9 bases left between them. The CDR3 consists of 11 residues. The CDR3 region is CSVEIKETQYF. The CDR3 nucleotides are TGCAGTGTAGAAATTAAAGAGACCCAGTACTTC.

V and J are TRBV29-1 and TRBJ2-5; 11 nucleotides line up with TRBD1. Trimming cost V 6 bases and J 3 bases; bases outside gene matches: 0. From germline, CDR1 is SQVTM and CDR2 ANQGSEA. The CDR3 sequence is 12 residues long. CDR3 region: CSVGQGEETQYF. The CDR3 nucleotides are TGCAGCGTGGGACAGGGGGAAGAGACCCAGTACTTC.

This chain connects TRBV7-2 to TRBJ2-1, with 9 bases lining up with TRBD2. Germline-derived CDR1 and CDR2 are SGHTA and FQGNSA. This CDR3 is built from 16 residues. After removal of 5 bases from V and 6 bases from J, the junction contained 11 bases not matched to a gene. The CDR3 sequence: CASSLGVNSGSNEQFF. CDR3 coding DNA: TGTGCCAGCAGCCTAGGTGTGAATAGCGGGAGCAATGAGCAGTTCTTC.